This T cell receptor beta chain was retrieved from a study of cytomegalovirus exposure and HLA in healthy donors. Overall study findings and caveats: Earlier analysis looked at TCR beta V segments, and most were productive about 87% or about 30% of the time. The number of N-insertions in an Asian-associated ancestry cluster was reportedly below the roughly 670-donor mean in a later analysis. Listed as cytomegalovirus-associated were 164 TCR beta chains.

The PCR contained 60 Vbeta and 13 Jbeta primers. Sequencing was performed with immunoSEQ multiplex PCR; in TCRdb, only in-frame clones are kept and a portion is missing. The sample records more than 110,000 clones, around 80% being singletons. This clone was picked up a small number of times. The antigen is not known. V was clipped by 4 bases and J by 2 bases; unmatched bases: 11. CDR3 length: 17 residues. Germline V gene data show CDR1 as SGHVS and CDR2 as FNYEAQ. The V call is TRBV7-6, the J call TRBJ1-1; 9 nucleotides line up with TRBD1. The receptor comes from a woman aged 45-60 years in good health and CMV-seropositive. The sequencing input was PBMCs. CDR3 in amino acids: CASSSIPGQGLNTEAFF. The CDR3 DNA is TGTGCCAGCAGCTCGATTCCGGGACAGGGCCTCAACACTGAAGCTTTCTTT.